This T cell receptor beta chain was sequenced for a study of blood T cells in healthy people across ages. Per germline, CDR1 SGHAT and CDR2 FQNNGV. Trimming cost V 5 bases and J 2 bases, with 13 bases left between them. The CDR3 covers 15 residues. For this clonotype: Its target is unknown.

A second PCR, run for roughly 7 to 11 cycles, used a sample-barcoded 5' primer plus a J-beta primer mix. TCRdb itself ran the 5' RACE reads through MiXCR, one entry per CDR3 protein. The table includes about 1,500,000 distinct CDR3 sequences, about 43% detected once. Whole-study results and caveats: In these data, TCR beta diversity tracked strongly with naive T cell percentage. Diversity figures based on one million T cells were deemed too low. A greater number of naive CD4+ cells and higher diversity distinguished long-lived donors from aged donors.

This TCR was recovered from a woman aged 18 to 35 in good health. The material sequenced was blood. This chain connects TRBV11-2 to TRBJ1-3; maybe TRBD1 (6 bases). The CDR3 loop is CASSPTGSAGNTIYF. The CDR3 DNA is TGTGCCAGCAGCCCAACAGGGAGTGCTGGAAACACCATATATTTT.